This passage covers 17 T cell receptor beta chains from one sample sequenced in a study of T cells expressing NK-cell markers. TCRdb re-called the 5' RACE reads, yielding one record per CDR3 amino acid sequence without DNA. Its listing shows 250,000 or so distinct CDR3 sequences. The specimen was blood T cells: a sorted CD56 or NKG2C T cell subset, CD4+ or CD8+ T cells, or bulk PBMC T cells (not recorded which). Receptor source: a woman aged 18 to 75 in good health.

This chain joins TRBV5-5 and TRBJ2-2; TCRdb proposes TRBD2, but this gene call is untestable without DNA. Germline V gene data show CDR1 as SGHKS and CDR2 as YYEKEE (reference sequence). The CDR3 is 15 amino acids. CDR3 residues: CASSPGEGRTGELFF. The complete variable domain, with remaining parts taken from reference TRBV5-5 and TRBJ2-2, reads DAGVTQSPTHLIKTRGQQVTLRCSPISGHKSVSWYQQVLGQGPQFIFQYYEKEERGRGNFPDRFSARQFPNYSSELNVNALLLGDSALYLCASSPGEGRTGELFFGEGSRLTVL.

V gene TRBV28 combines with J gene TRBJ2-3; absent DNA, TCRdb's TRBD1 call cannot be checked. Germline CDR1 is MDHEN and CDR2 is SYDVKM. The CDR3 extends over 14 amino acids. CDR3 residues: CAGSSAGGTDTQYF.

The rearrangement uses TRBV9 and TRBJ2-3; the D call from TCRdb, TRBD1, cannot be confirmed without DNA. This CDR3 is built from 14 residues. Germline loops: CDR1 SGDLS, CDR2 YYNGEE. The CDR3 reads CASSVVALVDTQYF.

The gene calls are TRBV3-1 and TRBJ2-5; TCRdb picks TRBD1, but there is no DNA to check that call. The germline CDR1 and CDR2 sequences are LGHDT and YNNKEL (reference sequence). The CDR3 is 14 amino acids. CDR3 in amino acids: CASRPTGGGETQYF.

The rearrangement uses TRBV3-1 and TRBJ1-1. Germline V gene data show CDR1 as LGHDT and CDR2 as YNNKEL (reference sequence). This CDR3 is 13 amino acids long. CDR3 protein: CANSEGREPEAFF.

The chain couples TRBV6-2 or TRBV6-3 to TRBJ2-1. From germline, CDR1 is MNHEY and CDR2 SVGEGT. The CDR3 is 12 amino acids. CDR3 in amino acids: CASSHSPNEQFF.

The V and J genes are TRBV7-3 and TRBJ1-1. Looked up from germline, CDR1 is SGHTA and CDR2 is FQGTGA. This CDR3 has 14 residues. The CDR3 here is CASSLMSGGTEAFF.

The rearrangement links TRBV12-3 or TRBV12-4 to TRBJ2-7; TCRdb lists TRBD1, though no DNA is available to test this call. The CDR3 sequence is 14 residues long. CDR3 residues: CASRLGEGSYEQYF.

The rearrangement joins TRBV24-1 to TRBJ2-4; TCRdb's D call, TRBD1, is unchecked because there is no DNA. This CDR3 is built from 16 residues. Germline values: CDR1 KGHDR, CDR2 SFDVKD. The CDR3 loop reads CATSASYPLTKNIQYF.

The gene calls are TRBV12-3 or TRBV12-4 and TRBJ2-1. There are 14 residues in the CDR3. The chain's CDR3 is CASSFAGTYNEQFF.

The chain employs TRBV4-3 and TRBJ2-3; without DNA, the TCRdb call of TRBD2 cannot be checked. The CDR3 loop spans 16 amino acids. CDR1 LGHNA and CDR2 YSLEER come from the germline V gene. CDR3 in amino acids: CASSQDWQGTGDTQYF.

This rearrangement joins TRBV5-4 to TRBJ2-1; the D call of TRBD1 rests on TCRdb alone, since no DNA is present to check it. The CDR3 loop spans 17 amino acids. CDR1 is SGHNT, CDR2 YYREEE, per germline (reference sequence). The CDR3 sequence is CASSHPNRDRGTNEQFF.

The J gene is TRBJ2-7, the V gene TRBV12-3 or TRBV12-4; TCRdb's D gene call, TRBD2, goes unchecked for lack of DNA. This CDR3 has 15 residues. Here the CDR3 reads CASSLRSGYSYEQYF.

This chain connects TRBV7-9 to TRBJ1-1. Germline-derived CDR1 and CDR2 are SEHNR and FQNEAQ (reference sequence). This CDR3 is 14 amino acids long. CDR3: CASSFGQMNTEAFF.

The chain links TRBV7-2 to TRBJ2-3; the TCRdb D gene call, TRBD2, has no DNA to confirm it. CDR3 size: 15 residues. CDR1 and CDR2 (germline): SGHTA, FQGNSA. CDR3 region: CASSFTSGNTDTQYF.

This rearrangement joins TRBV4-3 to TRBJ2-5; the TCRdb call, TRBD2, lacks DNA for checking. Looked up from germline, CDR1 is LGHNA and CDR2 is YSLEER. The CDR3 covers 17 residues. CDR3 sequence: CASSPGASGGAGETQYF.

The J gene is TRBJ2-3, the V gene TRBV16. The CDR3 length is 15 residues. Per germline, CDR1 KGHSY and CDR2 FQNENV. The CDR3 sequence is CASGATVLSTDTQYF.